This T cell receptor (beta chain) is drawn from a study of T cell repertoires in cytomegalovirus infection. TCRdb itself ran the reads through MiXCR, one entry per CDR3 protein. The top ten hold roughly 50% of the sample, which has around 570,000 distinct CDR3 sequences, approximately 40% seen once. Turning to this clonotype: Its antigen is undetermined.

The germline V and J ends were trimmed by 5 bases and 6 bases, with 17 bases remaining between them. This CDR3 comprises 15 residues. The V gene's germline CDR1 is SEHNR and CDR2 FQNEAQ (reference sequence). The rearrangement uses TRBV7-9 and TRBJ2-1; unclear D gene. The receptor was isolated from a human donor in good health (CMV status not recorded). Some clones in this sample may be carry-over from other donors' samples. Sample: cultured PBMCs, taken from culture after CMV antigen stimulation. CDR3: CASSAETSPGNEQFF. As DNA, the CDR3 is TGTGCCAGCAGCGCAGAGACTTCCCCCGGCAATGAGCAGTTCTTC.